The 28 T cell receptor beta chains presented below share a single source sample, sequenced in a study of T cells expressing NK-cell markers. TCRdb reprocessed the 5' RACE reads; each CDR3 protein has one entry and no DNA is given. In all, the sample yields a few hundred thousand distinct CDR3 sequences. Material for sequencing was blood T cells: a sorted CD56 or NKG2C T cell subset, CD4+ or CD8+ T cells, or bulk PBMC T cells (not recorded which). The origin of the receptors is a man between 18 and 69 years old in good health.

The genes are TRBV5-1 and TRBJ2-3. The length of the CDR3 is 12 residues. Germline V gives CDR1 SGHRS, CDR2 YFSETQ. The CDR3 sequence: CASSYNTDTQYF.

V usage is TRBV14 and J usage is TRBJ2-1; TCRdb indicates TRBD2, and absent DNA this call remains unverified. Per the germline V gene, CDR1 is SGHDN and CDR2 is FVKESK. The length of the CDR3 is 16 residues. This CDR3 is CASSHLTASGGAEQFF. Full variable domain (rest looked up from reference TRBV14 and TRBJ2-1): EAGVTQFPSHSVIEKGQTVTLRCDPISGHDNLYWYRRVMGKEIKFLLHFVKESKQDESGMPNNRFLAERTGGTYSTLKVQPAELEDSGVYFCASSHLTASGGAEQFFGPGTRLTVL.

This rearrangement joins TRBV12-3 or TRBV12-4 to TRBJ2-1; TCRdb's D gene call, TRBD1, goes unchecked for lack of DNA. The CDR3 loop spans 15 amino acids. CDR3 sequence reads: CASSSLDRVRNEQFF.

The V and J genes are TRBV3-1 and TRBJ2-1; TCRdb's D gene call, TRBD2, goes unchecked for lack of DNA. The CDR3 spans 18 residues. Germline CDR1 is LGHDT and CDR2 is YNNKEL (reference sequence). The chain's CDR3 is CASSQDPNSGGPRHEQFF.

V is TRBV28 and J is TRBJ2-7; TCRdb indicates TRBD1, and absent DNA this call remains unverified. This CDR3 comprises 15 residues. CDR1 is MDHEN and CDR2 is SYDVKM in the germline V gene. CDR3 protein: CASTPLGGQSYEQYF.

The chain recombines TRBV28 with TRBJ1-2; TCRdb gives TRBD1 as the D gene, but with no DNA this cannot be confirmed. The CDR3 has 15 residues. Germline V gene lookup returns CDR1 MDHEN and CDR2 SYDVKM. The CDR3 here is CASSLWGQPNYGYTF.

This CDR3 is CAISERQMDYGYTF. The rearrangement joins TRBV10-3 to TRBJ1-2. The germline V gene encodes CDR1 ENHRY and CDR2 SYGVKD. The CDR3 is 14 amino acids.

The J gene is TRBJ2-3, the V gene TRBV20-1; TCRdb calls TRBD1, which cannot be checked without DNA. CDR1 and CDR2 from the germline V gene are DFQATT and SNEGSKA (reference sequence). The CDR3 runs to 18 residues. CDR3 sequence reads: CSARDHRLPGGPGDTQYF.

The chain employs TRBV29-1 and TRBJ2-1; TCRdb selects TRBD1, and the lack of DNA leaves this call unchecked. Germline CDR1 is SQVTM and CDR2 is ANQGSEA. CDR3 size: 12 residues. Here the CDR3 reads CSVGNRDNEQFF.

J is TRBJ1-1 and V is TRBV3-1; without DNA, the TCRdb call of TRBD1 cannot be checked. Germline V gene lookup returns CDR1 LGHDT and CDR2 YNNKEL (reference sequence). The CDR3 has 14 residues. The CDR3 loop is CASSQGEVKGAAFF. The whole variable domain, remainder taken from reference TRBV3-1 and TRBJ1-1, is DTAVSQTPKYLVTQMGNDKSIKCEQNLGHDTMYWYKQDSKKFLKIMFSYNNKELIINETVPNRFSPKSPDKAHLNLHINSLELGDSAVYFCASSQGEVKGAAFFGQGTRLTVV.

The genes are TRBV5-4 and TRBJ2-1. The CDR3 is 14 residues long. CDR1 SGHNT and CDR2 YYREEE come from the germline V gene (reference sequence). The CDR3 loop reads CASSYGRSGDEQFF.

V usage is TRBV7-2 and J usage is TRBJ2-1; as DNA is missing, the TRBD1 call by TCRdb cannot be tested. The germline V gene encodes CDR1 SGHTA and CDR2 FQGNSA. The CDR3 is made up of 17 amino acids. The CDR3 loop reads CASSLGGFSTFYNEQFF.

V usage is TRBV19 and J usage is TRBJ2-1. The CDR3 has 14 amino acids. Germline V gene data show CDR1 as LNHDA and CDR2 as SQIVND (reference sequence). CDR3 in amino acids: CASSIAQILNEQFF. The full variable domain, completed using reference TRBV19 and TRBJ2-1, is DGGITQSPKYLFRKEGQNVTLSCEQNLNHDAMYWYRQDPGQGLRLIYYSQIVNDFQKGDIAEGYSVSREKKESFPLTVTSAQKNPTAFYLCASSIAQILNEQFFGPGTRLTVL.

The chain uses TRBV20-1 and TRBJ2-6; TCRdb's D call of TRBD1 is untestable without DNA. CDR3 length: 19 amino acids. CDR1 DFQATT and CDR2 SNEGSKA come from the germline V gene (reference sequence). CDR3: CSARQSWTGALSGANVLTF.

The chain recombines TRBV9 with TRBJ1-1. Germline V gene data show CDR1 as SGDLS and CDR2 as YYNGEE. The CDR3 totals 13 residues. CDR3 sequence: CASSPRIESPALF.

The chain combines TRBV7-2 with TRBJ2-7. CDR3 length equals 15 residues. Germline assignment: CDR1 SGHTA and CDR2 FQGNSA. The CDR3 loop reads CASSRRTTGWDEQYF.

This chain joins TRBV12-3 or TRBV12-4 and TRBJ2-7; TCRdb returns TRBD1, unconfirmable since there is no DNA. The CDR3 runs 13 residues. The CDR3 spells CASSSHRAHEQYF.

J is TRBJ2-3 and V is TRBV14; the TRBD2 assignment by TCRdb is unverifiable without DNA. Per the germline V gene, CDR1 is SGHDN and CDR2 is FVKESK. CDR3 length: 17 amino acids. CDR3 sequence: CASSQGLAGGPRDTQYF.

This CDR3 reads CATGTLRTGLGYEQYF. This sequence joins TRBV6-1 and TRBJ2-7; TCRdb designates TRBD1, a call that cannot be tested without DNA. This CDR3 has 16 residues. Per germline, CDR1 MNHNS and CDR2 SASEGT.

The rearrangement uses TRBV5-1 and TRBJ1-3; with no DNA, the TCRdb D assignment of TRBD1 cannot be verified. Germline-derived CDR1 and CDR2 are SGHRS and YFSETQ. The CDR3 is made up of 16 amino acids. The CDR3 reads CASSLVGAHFGNTIYF.

The V gene is TRBV6-2 or TRBV6-3, the J gene TRBJ2-6; there is no DNA to check the TCRdb D call of TRBD1. The germline V gene encodes CDR1 MNHEY and CDR2 SVGEGT. This CDR3 spans 17 amino acids. CDR3 amino acids: CASSYSTNRDRANVLTF.

This chain connects TRBV2 to TRBJ2-7; as DNA is missing, the TRBD1 call by TCRdb cannot be tested. This CDR3 contains 12 residues. The V gene's germline CDR1 is SNHLY and CDR2 FYNNEI. The CDR3 region is CASSPFQYEQYF.

The chain combines TRBV6-5 with TRBJ2-7; without DNA, the TCRdb call of TRBD2 cannot be checked. This CDR3 comprises 17 residues. Germline V gene sequence: CDR1 MNHEY, CDR2 SVGAGI. The CDR3 protein is CASSYLKTSGGANEQYF.

The V and J genes are TRBV18 and TRBJ2-3; TCRdb gives TRBD2 as the D gene, but with no DNA this cannot be confirmed. This CDR3 contains 14 residues. CDR1 is KGHSH, CDR2 LQKENI, per germline. The CDR3 reads CASSPLLGADTQYF.

The chain combines TRBV3-1 with TRBJ1-3. CDR3 length: 16 amino acids. Germline CDR1 and CDR2: LGHDT and YNNKEL (reference sequence). The CDR3 reads CASSSPGLFSGNTIYF.

This sequence joins TRBV2 and TRBJ2-6. The CDR3 extends over 17 amino acids. Germline V gives CDR1 SNHLY, CDR2 FYNNEI. The CDR3 reads CASSEGLIFSGANVLTF.

The chain recombines TRBV7-9 with TRBJ2-7; absent DNA, TCRdb's TRBD1 call cannot be checked. Germline CDR1 reads SEHNR; CDR2 reads FQNEAQ (reference sequence). CDR3 size: 14 residues. The CDR3 loop reads CASSPGQTAYEQYF.

The chain couples TRBV5-1 to TRBJ2-2; without DNA, the TCRdb call of TRBD1 cannot be checked. The CDR3 totals 13 residues. Per the germline V gene, CDR1 is SGHRS and CDR2 is YFSETQ. The CDR3 loop reads CASSRTGTGELFF.